Listed below are T cell receptor beta chains from one sample, sequenced in a study of cytomegalovirus exposure and HLA in healthy donors. Using immunoSEQ multiplex PCR, the repertoire was profiled, and TCRdb retains in-frame clones only, with some absent. The sample has about 180,000 clones; 75% to 85% are singletons. Sequencing was carried out using PBMCs. The receptors stem from a young man in good health and CMV-seronegative. Both conserved end residues are part of each CDR3. The order of the fields is V gene, clone size, J gene, D gene, CDR3 protein, CDR3 DNA. D genes are given only for firm matches. The size field is filled for only some rows; it gives once, few, many or a size class.

V: TRBV19
size: .
J: TRBJ1-2
D: TRBD1
CDR3: CASRRRDRGVNYGYTF
DNA: TGTGCCAGTAGGAGACGAGACAGGGGCGTTAACTATGGCTACACCTTC

V: TRBV30
size: .
J: TRBJ2-1
D: TRBD2
CDR3: CAWSGGSGGEQFF
DNA: TGTGCCTGGAGTGGGGGTAGCGGGGGTGAGCAGTTCTTC

V: TRBV30
size: .
J: TRBJ2-1
D: TRBD2
CDR3: CAWIAGSYNEQFF
DNA: TGTGCCTGGATAGCGGGCTCCTACAATGAGCAGTTCTTC

V: TRBV10-3
size: .
J: TRBJ1-4
D: .
CDR3: CAISELAGNNEKLFF
DNA: TGTGCCATCAGTGAGTTGGCAGGGAATAATGAAAAACTGTTTTTT

V: TRBV7-3
size: .
J: TRBJ1-1
D: .
CDR3: CASSLSPAGQAFF
DNA: TGTGCCAGCAGCTTAAGCCCGGCAGGGCAAGCTTTCTTT

V: TRBV15
size: few
J: TRBJ1-2
D: TRBD1
CDR3: CATSRRDRVWYGYTF
DNA: TGTGCCACCAGCAGACGGGACAGGGTATGGTATGGCTACACCTTC

V: TRBV7-9
size: .
J: TRBJ1-1
D: TRBD1
CDR3: CASSMGQGVGEAFF
DNA: TGTGCCAGCAGCATGGGACAGGGGGTTGGTGAAGCTTTCTTT

V: TRBV27
size: .
J: TRBJ2-4
D: .
CDR3: CASSLSRWGDIQYF
DNA: TGTGCCAGCAGTCTATCCCGTTGGGGGGACATTCAGTACTTC

V: TRBV5-4
size: .
J: TRBJ1-5
D: .
CDR3: CASSLAPDSPAPQHF
DNA: TGTGCCAGCAGCTTGGCCCCTGACAGTCCAGCGCCCCAGCATTTT

V: TRBV18
size: .
J: TRBJ2-3
D: .
CDR3: CASSLVGETGRTDTQYF
DNA: TGTGCCAGCTCCCTGGTGGGCGAGACAGGACGCACAGATACGCAGTATTTT

V: TRBV7-2
size: .
J: TRBJ2-2
D: .
CDR3: CASSWGTNTGELFF
DNA: TGTGCCAGCAGCTGGGGGACTAACACCGGGGAGCTGTTTTTT

V: TRBV7-2
size: .
J: TRBJ1-4
D: .
CDR3: CASRPGVFGEKLFF
DNA: TGTGCCAGCAGGCCAGGGGTTTTTGGGGAAAAACTGTTTTTT

V: TRBV6-1
size: many
J: TRBJ2-6
D: .
CDR3: CASSEGGTGANVLTF
DNA: TGTGCCAGCAGTGAGGGGGGTACCGGGGCCAACGTCCTGACTTTC

V: TRBV7-9
size: few
J: TRBJ2-7
D: TRBD2
CDR3: CASSLDGGVSYEQYF
DNA: TGTGCCAGCAGCTTAGACGGGGGGGTCTCCTACGAGCAGTACTTC

V: TRBV6-9
size: .
J: TRBJ2-7
D: TRBD2
CDR3: CASTRSTSGRSYEQYF
DNA: TGTGCCAGCACTCGATCTACTAGCGGGAGATCCTACGAGCAGTACTTC

V: TRBV25-1
size: few
J: TRBJ1-1
D: .
CDR3: CASSEEGGAMFF
DNA: TGTGCCAGCAGTGAAGAGGGAGGTGCTATGTTCTTT

V: TRBV18
size: once
J: TRBJ2-7
D: TRBD1
CDR3: CASSPRDSSYEQYF
DNA: TGTGCCAGCTCACCACGGGACAGCTCCTACGAGCAGTACTTC

V: TRBV19
size: .
J: TRBJ1-6
D: TRBD1
CDR3: CASSTRQGSSYNSPLHF
DNA: TGTGCCAGTAGTACGCGACAGGGGAGCTCCTATAATTCACCCCTCCACTTT

V: TRBV5-1
size: .
J: TRBJ1-5
D: .
CDR3: CASSPGPGANRQPQHF
DNA: TGCGCCAGCAGCCCCGGGCCTGGGGCAAATAGGCAGCCCCAGCATTTT

V: TRBV2
size: .
J: TRBJ1-1
D: TRBD1
CDR3: CASSANPGQRAEAFF
DNA: TGTGCCAGCAGCGCCAACCCGGGACAGAGAGCTGAAGCTTTCTTT

V: TRBV4-3
size: .
J: TRBJ2-1
D: TRBD1
CDR3: CASSQGRTGGFNLLYNEQFF
DNA: TGCGCCAGCAGCCAAGGGAGGACAGGGGGTTTCAACCTATTATACAATGAGCAGTTCTTC

V: TRBV4-2
size: .
J: TRBJ1-3
D: .
CDR3: CASSQGSGSGNTIYF
DNA: TGTGCCAGCAGCCAAGGGTCAGGCTCTGGAAACACCATATATTTT

V: TRBV27
size: .
J: TRBJ2-2
D: .
CDR3: CASSVTNQPVGELFF
DNA: TGTGCCAGCAGTGTGACAAACCAGCCTGTCGGGGAGCTGTTTTTT

V: TRBV13
size: .
J: TRBJ2-5
D: TRBD1
CDR3: CASSRRGQGLETQYF
DNA: TGTGCCAGCAGCCGCCGCGGACAGGGCCTGGAGACCCAGTACTTC

V: TRBV2
size: .
J: TRBJ1-2
D: .
CDR3: CASSTMRPIYGYTF
DNA: TGTGCCAGCAGTACCATGCGGCCGATCTATGGCTACACCTTC

V: TRBV7-9
size: .
J: TRBJ2-3
D: TRBD2
CDR3: CSSSLGTSPDTQYF
DNA: TGTTCCAGCAGCTTAGGGACTAGCCCAGATACGCAGTATTTT

V: TRBV19
size: .
J: TRBJ2-2
D: TRBD2
CDR3: CASSTRSLAGGPRELFF
DNA: TGTGCCAGTAGTACCCGCTCACTAGCGGGAGGGCCAAGGGAGCTGTTTTTT

V: TRBV4-3
size: .
J: TRBJ1-5
D: .
CDR3: CASSQDLGPGVVVEPQHF
DNA: TGCGCCAGCAGCCAAGATCTGGGCCCCGGGGTAGTAGTCGAACCCCAGCATTTT

V: TRBV4-2
size: .
J: TRBJ2-1
D: .
CDR3: CASSQTSDEQFF
DNA: TGTGCCAGCAGCCAAACATCCGATGAGCAGTTCTTC

V: TRBV4-3
size: many
J: TRBJ2-1
D: TRBD2
CDR3: CASSQDRSLGTSGGPSDEQFF
DNA: TGCGCCAGCAGCCAAGATCGGAGTTTGGGGACTAGCGGGGGGCCCTCTGATGAGCAGTTCTTC

V: TRBV4-3
size: .
J: TRBJ1-1
D: TRBD1
CDR3: CASSQRQGANTEAFF
DNA: TGCGCCAGCAGCCAGCGACAGGGGGCGAACACTGAAGCTTTCTTT

V: TRBV14
size: .
J: TRBJ2-1
D: TRBD1
CDR3: CASSHRQGTYNEQFF
DNA: TGTGCCAGCAGCCATAGACAGGGTACCTACAATGAGCAGTTCTTC

V: TRBV5-1
size: .
J: TRBJ1-6
D: .
CDR3: CASSHRDIYNSPLHF
DNA: TGCGCCAGCAGCCACCGGGATATCTATAATTCACCCCTCCACTTT

V: TRBV13
size: .
J: TRBJ2-3
D: .
CDR3: CASSSTGSDTQYF
DNA: TGTGCCAGCAGCTCAACAGGGTCAGATACGCAGTATTTT

V: TRBV19
size: .
J: TRBJ1-2
D: .
CDR3: CATRRGYGYTF
DNA: TGTGCCACCAGGCGGGGGTATGGCTACACCTTC

V: TRBV6-1
size: .
J: TRBJ2-4
D: TRBD2
CDR3: CASSERLGLVDIQYF
DNA: TGTGCCAGCAGTGAACGCCTCGGACTAGTAGACATTCAGTACTTC

V: TRBV4-1
size: .
J: TRBJ2-5
D: TRBD2
CDR3: CASSQDPSGGARETQYF
DNA: TGCGCCAGCAGCCAAGATCCTAGCGGGGGGGCCAGAGAGACCCAGTACTTC

V: TRBV25-1
size: few
J: TRBJ1-1
D: TRBD1
CDR3: CASSRQGLNTEAFF
DNA: TGTGCCAGCAGTCGACAGGGGCTGAACACTGAAGCTTTCTTT